What follows describes a single T cell receptor beta chain. The entry originates in a study of blood T cell repertoires in COVID-19. Germline V lookup: CDR1 MNHNS, CDR2 SASEGT. J lost 11 bases, V lost 1 base, and 4 bases had no gene match. This CDR3 contains 12 residues. Measured with immunoSEQ multiplex PCR; TCRdb has only the in-frame clones, and not every one. This sample carries about 220,000 clones, roughly 85% of them seen once, and the ten largest clones take about 4.8%. Participants' reported clinical history set cohort assignment. Exposed study participants had met a COVID-19 case within 2 weeks before entry.

J is TRBJ1-1 and V is TRBV6-1, with 7 bases lining up with TRBD1. Material for sequencing was PBMCs or T cells enriched from blood (not recorded which). This clonotype originated in a woman aged 50 to 65 who had been exposed to COVID-19. This chain's CDR3 is CASSEDRGYAFF. In DNA form, the CDR3 reads TGTGCCAGCAGTGAAGACAGGGGATACGCTTTCTTT.